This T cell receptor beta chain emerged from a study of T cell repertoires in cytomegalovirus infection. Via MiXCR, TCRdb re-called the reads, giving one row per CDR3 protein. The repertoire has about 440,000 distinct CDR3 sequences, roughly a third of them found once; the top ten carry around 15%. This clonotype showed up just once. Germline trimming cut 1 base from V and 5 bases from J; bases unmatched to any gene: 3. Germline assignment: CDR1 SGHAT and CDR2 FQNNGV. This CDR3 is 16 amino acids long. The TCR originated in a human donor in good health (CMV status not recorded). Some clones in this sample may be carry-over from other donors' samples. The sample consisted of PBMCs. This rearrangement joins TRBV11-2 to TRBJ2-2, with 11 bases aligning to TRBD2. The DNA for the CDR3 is TGTGCCAGCAGCTTAGGACTAGCGGGGACAACCGGGGAGCTGTTTTTT. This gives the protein CASSLGLAGTTGELFF.